This T cell receptor (beta chain) was identified in a study of response to subunit inactivated influenza vaccine. The trim removed 7 bases at V and 7 bases at J, leaving 7 bases unmatched. The length of the CDR3 is 13 residues. Germline CDR1 and CDR2: MDHEN and SYDVKM. In TCRdb, the RT-PCR reads were re-called with MiXCR into one record per CDR3 protein. The sample includes about 500,000 distinct CDR3 sequences, 16% of them seen just once. This clonotype was picked up a small number of times. The rearrangement uses TRBV28 and TRBJ2-1; 7 nucleotides line up with TRBD2. The sample here was CD4+ T cells sorted from PBMCs, taken around 2 years after vaccination. The sequence was collected from a man aged 45 to 75 who received an inactivated influenza vaccine. The CDR3 reads CASTGTNRNEQFF. In DNA, the CDR3 is TGTGCCAGCACCGGGACTAATCGTAATGAGCAGTTCTTC.